Presented here are 3 T cell receptor beta chains from one specimen sequenced in a study of T cells after posttransplantation cyclophosphamide. The table came from immunoSEQ multiplex PCR; TCRdb's copy has only in-frame clones and leaves some out. The table has 66,000 or so clones, around 93% seen once; the top ten hold 2.5% to 3%. The sequenced sample was PBMCs. The source is a woman younger than 45 in good health and a related stem cell transplant donor.

This chain connects TRBV5-6 to TRBJ1-4; the D is unclear. Germline loops: CDR1 SGHDT, CDR2 YYEEEE. The V end lost 4 bases, the J end lost 4 bases, and 20 bases lay between the germline ends. The CDR3 is 17 residues long. CDR3 residues: CASSGTGRGPYNEKLFF. The CDR3 nucleotides are TGTGCCAGCAGCGGTACGGGAAGAGGACCATATAATGAAAAACTGTTTTTT.

This clone was seen a handful of times. The V call is TRBV6-5, the J call TRBJ1-1, with a tentative D call TRBD1 (6 bases). There are 14 residues in the CDR3. With 10 bases removed from V and 0 bases from J, the gap between germline ends came to 15 bases. Per germline, CDR1 MNHEY and CDR2 SVGAGI. CDR3 sequence reads: CATYREGMNTEAFF. CDR3 nucleotides: TGTGCCACCTACAGGGAGGGTATGAACACTGAAGCTTTCTTT.

The CDR3 DNA follows: TGTGCCAGTCAGACTAGCGGGGGATACCAAGAGACCCAGTACTTC. Its protein is CASQTSGGYQETQYF. The V call is TRBV6-1, the J call TRBJ2-5; 12 bases align to TRBD2. Germline V CDR1 and CDR2: MNHNS, SASEGT. V dropped 9 bases and J dropped 0; count of bases not matched to a gene: 5. The CDR3 runs to 15 residues.